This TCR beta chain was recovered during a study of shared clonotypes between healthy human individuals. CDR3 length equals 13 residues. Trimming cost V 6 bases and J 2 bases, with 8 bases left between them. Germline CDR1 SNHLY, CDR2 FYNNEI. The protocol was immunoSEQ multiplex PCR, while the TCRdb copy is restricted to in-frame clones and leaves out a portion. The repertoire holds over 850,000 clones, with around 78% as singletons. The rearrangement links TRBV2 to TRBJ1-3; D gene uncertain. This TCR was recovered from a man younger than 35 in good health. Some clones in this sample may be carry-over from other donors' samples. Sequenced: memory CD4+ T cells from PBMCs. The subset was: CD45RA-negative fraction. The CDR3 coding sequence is TGTGCCAGCAGGAAGGATGCTGGAAACACCATATATTTT. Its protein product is CASRKDAGNTIYF.